The clone carrying this T cell receptor beta chain was seen only a few times. The antigen is undetermined. Germline loops: CDR1 SGHTA, CDR2 FQGTGA. The ends lost 5 bases at V and 5 bases at J; junction bases unmatched: 10. The CDR3 consists of 16 residues. A single record per CDR3 protein comes from TCRdb applying MiXCR to the 5' RACE reads. The repertoire includes approximately 150,000 distinct CDR3 sequences, 40% to 50% of them detected once, and around 15% sits in the top ten. The sample originates from a study of CD8 T cells in ankylosing spondylitis. Study findings and constraints: Significant enrichment of disease-linked clones was reportedly seen in matched ankylosing spondylitis synovial fluid.

The receptor's source is a male donor with ankylosing spondylitis. The chain uses TRBV7-3 and TRBJ2-1, with 9 bases aligning to TRBD2. Sample: synovial fluid, either unsorted or a sorted T cell fraction (not recorded which). The CDR3 is CASSAYGTSYDNEQFF. Written as DNA, the CDR3 is TGTGCCAGCAGCGCTTACGGGACTAGCTACGACAATGAGCAGTTCTTC.